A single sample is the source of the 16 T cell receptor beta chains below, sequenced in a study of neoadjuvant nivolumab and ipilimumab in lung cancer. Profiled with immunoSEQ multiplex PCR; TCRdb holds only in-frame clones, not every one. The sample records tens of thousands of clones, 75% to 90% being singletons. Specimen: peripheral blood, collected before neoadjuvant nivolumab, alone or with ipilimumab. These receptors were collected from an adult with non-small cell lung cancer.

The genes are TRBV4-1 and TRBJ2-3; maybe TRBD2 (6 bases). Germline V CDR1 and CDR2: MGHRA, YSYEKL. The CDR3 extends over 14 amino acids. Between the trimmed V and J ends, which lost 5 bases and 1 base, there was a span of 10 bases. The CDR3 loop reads CASSEEGGTDTQYF. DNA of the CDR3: TGCGCCAGCAGCGAGGAGGGAGGCACAGATACGCAGTATTTT.

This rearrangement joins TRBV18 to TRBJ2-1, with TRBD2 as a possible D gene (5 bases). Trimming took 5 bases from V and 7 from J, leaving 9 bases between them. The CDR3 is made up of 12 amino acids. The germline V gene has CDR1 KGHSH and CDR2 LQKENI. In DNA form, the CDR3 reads TGTGCCAGCTCAAGGGAGCGGAATGAGCAGTTCTTC. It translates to CASSRERNEQFF.

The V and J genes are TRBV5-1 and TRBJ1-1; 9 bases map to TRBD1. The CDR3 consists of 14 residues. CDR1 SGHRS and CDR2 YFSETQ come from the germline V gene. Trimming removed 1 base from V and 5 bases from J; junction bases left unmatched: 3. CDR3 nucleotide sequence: TGCGCCAGCAGCTTGACAGGGGGCTTGACTGAAGCTTTCTTT. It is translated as CASSLTGGLTEAFF.

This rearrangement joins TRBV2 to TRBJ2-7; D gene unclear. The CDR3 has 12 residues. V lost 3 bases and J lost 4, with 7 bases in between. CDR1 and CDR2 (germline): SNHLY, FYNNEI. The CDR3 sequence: CASSDVSYEQYF. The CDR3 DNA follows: TGTGCCAGCAGTGACGTCTCGTACGAGCAGTACTTC.

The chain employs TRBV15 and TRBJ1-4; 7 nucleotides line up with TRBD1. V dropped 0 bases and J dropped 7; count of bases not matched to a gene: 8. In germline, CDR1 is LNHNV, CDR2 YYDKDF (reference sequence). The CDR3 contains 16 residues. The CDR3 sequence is CATSRDGGGTVEKLFF. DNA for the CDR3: TGTGCCACCAGCAGAGATGGCGGGGGGACAGTTGAAAAACTGTTTTTT.

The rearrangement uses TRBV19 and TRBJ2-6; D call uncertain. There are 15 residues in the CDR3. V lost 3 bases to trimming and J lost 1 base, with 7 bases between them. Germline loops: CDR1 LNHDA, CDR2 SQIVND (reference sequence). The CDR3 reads CASSMDGSGANVLTF. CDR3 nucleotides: TGTGCCAGTAGTATGGATGGGTCTGGGGCCAACGTCCTGACTTTC. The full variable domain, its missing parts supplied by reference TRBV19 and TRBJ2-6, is DGGITQSPKYLFRKEGQNVTLSCEQNLNHDAMYWYRQDPGQGLRLIYYSQIVNDFQKGDIAEGYSVSREKKESFPLTVTSAQKNPTAFYLCASSMDGSGANVLTFGAGSRLTVL.

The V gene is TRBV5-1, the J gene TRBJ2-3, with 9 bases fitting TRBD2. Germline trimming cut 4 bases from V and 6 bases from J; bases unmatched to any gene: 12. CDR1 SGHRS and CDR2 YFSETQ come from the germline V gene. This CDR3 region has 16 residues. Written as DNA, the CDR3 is TGCGCCAGCAGCAGGGGACTAGCCCAAGGCTGGGATACGCAGTATTTT. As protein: CASSRGLAQGWDTQYF.

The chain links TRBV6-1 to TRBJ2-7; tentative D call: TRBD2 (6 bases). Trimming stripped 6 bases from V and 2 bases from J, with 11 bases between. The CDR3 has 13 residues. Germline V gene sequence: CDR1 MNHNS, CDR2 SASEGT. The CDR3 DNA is TGTGCCAGCAGGCTCACTAGCCCCTACGAGCAGTACTTC. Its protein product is CASRLTSPYEQYF.

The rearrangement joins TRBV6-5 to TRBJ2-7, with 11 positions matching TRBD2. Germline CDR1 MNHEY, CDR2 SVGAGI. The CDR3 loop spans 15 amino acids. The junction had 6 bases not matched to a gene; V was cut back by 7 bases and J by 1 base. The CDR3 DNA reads TGTGCCAGCACTTTGACTAGCGGGGCATCCTACGAGCAGTACTTC. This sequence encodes CASTLTSGASYEQYF.

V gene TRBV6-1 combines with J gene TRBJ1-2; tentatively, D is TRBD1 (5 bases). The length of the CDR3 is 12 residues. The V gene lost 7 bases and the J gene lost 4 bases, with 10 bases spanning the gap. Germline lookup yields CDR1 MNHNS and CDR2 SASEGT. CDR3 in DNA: TGTGCCAGCACCGTTGGGGGCTATGGCTACACCTTC. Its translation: CASTVGGYGYTF.

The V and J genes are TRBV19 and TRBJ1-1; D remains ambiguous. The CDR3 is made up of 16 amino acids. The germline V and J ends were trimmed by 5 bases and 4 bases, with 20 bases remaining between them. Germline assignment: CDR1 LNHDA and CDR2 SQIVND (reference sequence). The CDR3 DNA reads TGTGCCAGTAGTGAACTGCCGCAGGTCCTCGGCACTGAAGCTTTCTTT. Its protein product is CASSELPQVLGTEAFF.

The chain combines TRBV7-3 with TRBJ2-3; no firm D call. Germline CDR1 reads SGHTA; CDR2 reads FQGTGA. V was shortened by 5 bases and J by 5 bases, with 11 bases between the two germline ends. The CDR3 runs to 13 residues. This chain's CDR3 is CASSKSHQDTQYF. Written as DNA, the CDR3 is TGTGCCAGCAGCAAGTCCCACCAAGATACGCAGTATTTT.

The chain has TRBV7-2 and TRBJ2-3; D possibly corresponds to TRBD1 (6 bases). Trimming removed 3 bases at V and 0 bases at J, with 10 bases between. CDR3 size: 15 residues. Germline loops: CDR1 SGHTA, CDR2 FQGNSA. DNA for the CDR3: TGTGCCAGCAGCTTCCGACAGGCGAGCACAGATACGCAGTATTTT. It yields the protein CASSFRQASTDTQYF.

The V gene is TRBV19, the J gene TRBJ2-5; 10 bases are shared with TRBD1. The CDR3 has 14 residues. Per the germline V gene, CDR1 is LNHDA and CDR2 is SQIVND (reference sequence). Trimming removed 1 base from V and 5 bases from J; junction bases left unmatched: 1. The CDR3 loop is CASSIGQGAETQYF. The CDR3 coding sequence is TGTGCCAGTAGTATAGGACAGGGGGCGGAGACCCAGTACTTC.

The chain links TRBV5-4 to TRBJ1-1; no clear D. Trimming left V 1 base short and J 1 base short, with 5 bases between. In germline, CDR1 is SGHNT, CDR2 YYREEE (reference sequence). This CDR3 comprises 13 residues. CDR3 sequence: CASSLFQNTEAFF. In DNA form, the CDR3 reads TGTGCCAGCAGCTTGTTTCAGAACACTGAAGCTTTCTTT.

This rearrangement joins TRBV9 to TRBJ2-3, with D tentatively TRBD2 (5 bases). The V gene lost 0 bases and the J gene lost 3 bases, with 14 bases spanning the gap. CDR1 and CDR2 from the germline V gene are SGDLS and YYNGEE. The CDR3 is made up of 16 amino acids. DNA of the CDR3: TGTGCCAGCAGCGTAGGGCCCGGGGTAGGAACAGATACGCAGTATTTT. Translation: CASSVGPGVGTDTQYF.